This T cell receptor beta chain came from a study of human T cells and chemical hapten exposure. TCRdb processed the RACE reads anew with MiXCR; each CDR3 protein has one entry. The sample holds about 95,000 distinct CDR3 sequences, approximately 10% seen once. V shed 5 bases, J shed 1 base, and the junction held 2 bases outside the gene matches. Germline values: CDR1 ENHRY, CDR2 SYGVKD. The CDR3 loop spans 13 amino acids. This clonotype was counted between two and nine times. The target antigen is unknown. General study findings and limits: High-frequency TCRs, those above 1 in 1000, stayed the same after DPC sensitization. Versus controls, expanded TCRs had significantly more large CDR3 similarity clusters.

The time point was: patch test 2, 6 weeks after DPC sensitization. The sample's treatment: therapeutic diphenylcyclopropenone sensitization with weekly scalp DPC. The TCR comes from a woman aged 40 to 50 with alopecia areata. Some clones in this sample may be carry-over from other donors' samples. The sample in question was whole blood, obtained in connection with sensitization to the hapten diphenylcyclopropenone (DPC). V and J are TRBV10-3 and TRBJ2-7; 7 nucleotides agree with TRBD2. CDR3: CAISRGESYEQYF. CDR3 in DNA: TGTGCCATCAGTCGGGGGGAATCCTACGAGCAGTACTTC.